This T cell receptor (beta chain) was observed in a study of identical twins. TCRdb ran MiXCR on the 5' RACE reads and lists one entry per CDR3 protein. The sample carries about 160,000 distinct CDR3 sequences, approximately 3.5% recorded once. The sample holds many counts of this clonotype. Sequenced sample: memory T cells sorted from blood. The receptor was isolated from a young man in good health.

CDR3 nucleotide sequence: TGTGCCAGTAGAGAAAACGTCCGGACTAGCGGGAGGGGACAAGAGACCCAGTACTTC. This gives the protein CASRENVRTSGRGQETQYF. The chain carries TRBV19 and TRBJ2-5; 15 bases agree with TRBD2. J was trimmed by 2 bases and V by 6 bases; bases with no gene match: 13. There are 19 residues in the CDR3. Germline assignment: CDR1 LNHDA and CDR2 SQIVND (reference sequence). Using reference TRBV19 and TRBJ2-5 for the parts outside the CDR3, the full variable domain is DGGITQSPKYLFRKEGQNVTLSCEQNLNHDAMYWYRQDPGQGLRLIYYSQIVNDFQKGDIAEGYSVSREKKESFPLTVTSAQKNPTAFYLCASRENVRTSGRGQETQYFGPGTRLLVL.